This TCR beta chain stems from a study of T cell responses to AZD1222 COVID-19 vaccine (dated by TCRdb to the early 2020s). Context from the whole study: AZD1222 recipients with second doses at about 4 weeks or about 12 weeks were pooled, because spike-specific TCR depth and breadth did not differ between schedules. Trial participants were enrolled by age into 18-55, 56-69 and 70-plus year subgroups, with roughly 160, 29 and 62 TCR-sequenced participants respectively. TCR sequencing covered fewer than 250 trial participants: about 210 given two doses of AZD1222 and about 26 given two doses of MenACWY control vaccine.

Reading the label with the study, this specimen's time point is: baseline before first vaccination. Samples from vaccinated people were obtained from the UK trials COV001 and COV002, which included a single-blind randomized controlled phase 2/3 trial of AZD1222 (ChAdOx1 nCoV-19) in healthy adults. Trial participant PBMC samples were collected at day 0 and day 28 after the second dose for TCRbeta chain sequencing. With regard to this clone: This clone's antigen is unknown. Base quality data are lacking; no much larger clone is found one base away.

CDR3 length: 13 amino acids, cysteine to phenylalanine. Only the CDR3 DNA stays, 39 bases, in frame from base 1. Taken from the germline V gene (reference sequence), the CDR1 and CDR2 loops are LNHDA and SQIVND. Trimming takes 5 bases from V and 5 bases from J, and the germline ends sit 10 bases apart. The CDR3 regions of human TCRbeta chains were analyzed by immunosequencing. As for the authors' bioinformatics: Repertoire TCRs were checked for matches against a reference library of SARS-CoV-2-specific TCRs that had been generated using the MIRA antigen-specificity platform. Breadth was defined as the fraction of unique TCRs that were SARS-CoV-2-associated, and depth was defined as the fraction of total T cells that were SARS-CoV-2-associated. Using the MIRA data, each spike-specific TCR was assigned both to the spike region to which the TCR was reactive and to a CD4 or CD8 class. Log10-transformed breadth and depth values were compared by one-way ANOVA with Sidak's multiple comparisons tests. TCRdb provides this immuneACCESS table in a form limited to in-frame rearrangements. Some clones are lacking; in checked studies, under half of them reflect an unresolved V gene, and why the rest are absent is not known. V and J calls and clone size are those listed in that table; D and trimming were worked out from the DNA. Across this sample there are fewer than 150,000 clones, with 88% seen only once. Together, the top ten hold around 8% of the sample.

What the research found in general, with its limitations: Conclusions about previously exposed vaccinees are limited because only five to seven AZD1222 recipients were SARS-CoV-2 seropositive at baseline. The 56-69-year group was small, and its depth increase did not reach significance, likely because of low power. No day 14 peak-response samples were available, so repertoires were characterized only after the peak T cell response. The whole spike protein was spanned by vaccine-associated CD4 TCRs, and dominant responses were seen in regions 160-218 and 743-854. Spike-specific TCR breadth and depth rose significantly after two AZD1222 doses compared with day 0 and with MenACWY recipients. Reportedly, almost half of the unique spike-specific TCRs recognized epitopes lying outside the regions that are mutated in the B.1.351 and B.1.1.7 variants. Participants were mostly white British, with more females than males. The authors suggested clonal diversity may have been underestimated.

The TCR was taken from an adult in good health. The material was peripheral blood, obtained on day 0 of AZD1222 vaccination. The sequence joins TRBV19 to TRBJ1-5; no D gene is confidently identified. The CDR3 protein: CASSPRPDQPQHF. At the DNA level, the sequence is TGTGCCAGTAGTCCGAGACCCGATCAGCCCCAGCATTTT. The full variable domain, with segments outside the CDR3 supplied by the reference TRBV19 and TRBJ1-5 proteins, appears as DGGITQSPKYLFRKEGQNVTLSCEQNLNHDAMYWYRQDPGQGLRLIYYSQIVNDFQKGDIAEGYSVSREKKESFPLTVTSAQKNPTAFYLCASSPRPDQPQHFGDGTRLSIL.